This T cell receptor beta chain was sequenced during a study of T cells after yellow fever vaccination. Concerning this clonotype itself: What it binds is not known.

General study points: Boosting was followed by the reappearance of most primary-vaccination clones (roughly 95% CD4, under 90% CD8).

Trimming left V 10 bases short and J 1 base short, with 13 bases between. This CDR3 contains 13 residues. Germline V gene lookup returns CDR1 MNHEY and CDR2 SVGEGT. One entry per CDR3 protein results from TCRdb running MiXCR on the 5' RACE reads. The sample includes approximately 170,000 distinct CDR3 sequences, 9.5% to 11% of them seen just once. The rearrangement joins TRBV6-2 or TRBV6-3 to TRBJ1-1, with D perhaps matching TRBD1 (5 bases). The source of this sequence is a man younger than 35 who received the YFV17D yellow fever vaccine. Sample: CD8+ T cells sorted from PBMCs, taken 15 days after the yellow fever booster vaccination. The CDR3 bases are TGTGCCACCACGAGGGGTTCGAACACTGAAGCTTTCTTT. Translated, it gives CATTRGSNTEAFF.